The T cell receptor (beta chain) under discussion was sequenced for a study of CD8+ T cells in alopecia areata. General study points: Normal skin's resident alphabeta T cells are also sequenced in scalp samples. Among the top 100, expanded CD8+ clones were significantly decreased by tofacitinib, as was scalp clonality. In blood and scalp, many expanded lesional clones persisted during tofacitinib.

The V end was cut by 0 bases, the J end by 4 bases, with 9 bases between. This CDR3 is built from 15 residues. The V gene's germline CDR1 is LGHNA and CDR2 YNFKEQ. Sample treatment: oral pan-JAK inhibitor, 5-10 mg twice daily. Investigators isolated RNA and reverse transcribed it into cDNA to act as the sequencing template. Sequencing used immunoSEQ multiplex PCR; TCRdb keeps in-frame clones, though not all of them. The profile shows 150,000 to 200,000 clones, 58% of them singletons. As to this clone: Antigen: not known.

Sequences were derived from CD4+ T cells sorted from blood, sampled at approximately week 61, from a patient treated with tofacitinib. This TCR came from a human donor with alopecia areata. This chain connects TRBV4-2 to TRBJ1-4; D gene ambiguous. DNA for the CDR3: TGTGCCAGCAGCCAAGAACTAGGGTTTAATGAAAAACTGTTTTTT. Translation: CASSQELGFNEKLFF.